A selection of T cell receptor beta chains follows, all from one sample in a study of T cell changes during pregnancy in multiple sclerosis. Assay: immunoSEQ multiplex PCR; the TCRdb copy retains only in-frame clones and omits some. The table includes about 73,000 clones, roughly nine tenths detected once. The sequenced sample was peripheral blood, obtained in the second trimester of pregnancy. Receptors were obtained from a female donor in good health, enrolled as a control in a pregnancy study. Both conserved end residues are part of each CDR3. The D gene is left open where the match is weak. The size field is filled for only some rows; it gives once, few, many or a size class.

TRBV7-9,.,TRBJ2-7,.,TGTGCCAGCAGCACGGAGGGGGCAGGGTCCTACGAGCAGTACTTC,CASSTEGAGSYEQYF
TRBV30,TRBD2,TRBJ2-7,.,TGTGCCTTTAGCGGGGGGGCCCACGAGCAGTACTTC,CAFSGGAHEQYF
TRBV7-9,.,TRBJ2-7,.,TGTGCCAGCAGCAACCGGGACTTCGGTCTCGAGCAGTACTTC,CASSNRDFGLEQYF
TRBV4-2,TRBD2,TRBJ2-4,.,TGTGCCAGCAGCCAAGGGACTAGCGGGGGGTTAAACATTCAGTACTTC,CASSQGTSGGLNIQYF
TRBV2,.,TRBJ2-5,.,TGTGCCAGCAGTAGCCCAAAATTACAAGAGACCCAGTACTTC,CASSSPKLQETQYF
TRBV28,.,TRBJ1-2,.,TGTGCCAGCAGTCCGAGGTCTATAGCTAACTATGGCTACACCTTC,CASSPRSIANYGYTF
TRBV7-9,.,TRBJ1-4,.,TGTGCCAGCAGCATCTGGGGGGGTCTCAGGGCAACTAATGAAAAACTGTTTTTT,CASSIWGGLRATNEKLFF
TRBV27,TRBD1,TRBJ1-1,.,TGTGCCAGCAGTACTACAGGGGGCACTGAAGCTTTCTTT,CASSTTGGTEAFF
TRBV19,TRBD1,TRBJ1-2,.,TGTGCCACTGGGACAGGCCCGGGCACCTTC,CATGTGPGTF
TRBV5-4,TRBD1,TRBJ2-3,.,TGTGCCAGCAGCTTGGGGGGGGACAGGCTCACAGATACGCAGTATTTT,CASSLGGDRLTDTQYF
TRBV9,TRBD2,TRBJ2-7,.,TGTGCCAGCAGCGTAGCGGGGGGGCCTTCTTACGAGCAGTACTTC,CASSVAGGPSYEQYF
TRBV6-6,.,TRBJ1-3,.,TGTGCCAGCAGCCCCGGGGAGGACGGCTCTGGAAACACCATATATTTT,CASSPGEDGSGNTIYF
TRBV27,.,TRBJ1-1,few,TGTGCCAGCAGGCACGCAGGGCTAACTGAAGCTTTCTTT,CASRHAGLTEAFF
TRBV7-9,.,TRBJ2-7,.,TGTGCCAGCAGCTTAGCGCTAGCCGAGCAGTACTTC,CASSLALAEQYF
TRBV4-2,.,TRBJ2-7,.,TGTGCCAGCAGCCGGCTGGACAGCTCGGGCGAGCAGTACTTC,CASSRLDSSGEQYF
TRBV6-5,TRBD1,TRBJ1-2,.,TGTGCCAGCGGTACAGGGGAGAACTATGGCTACACCTTC,CASGTGENYGYTF
TRBV6-6,TRBD1,TRBJ2-7,.,TGTGCCAGCAGTATACAGGGGGCAACGTCCGAGCAGTACTTC,CASSIQGATSEQYF
TRBV4-3,TRBD1,TRBJ2-7,.,TGCGCCAGCAGCCAAGATAGACAGGGCATCTCCTACGAGCAGTACTTC,CASSQDRQGISYEQYF
TRBV5-4,.,TRBJ2-7,.,TGTGCCAGCAGCCCTGGACAGTTTTACGAGCAGTACTTC,CASSPGQFYEQYF
TRBV2,.,TRBJ1-1,once,TGTGCCAGCAGCGTTACACGTAACACTGAAGCTTTCTTT,CASSVTRNTEAFF
TRBV29-1,.,TRBJ2-2,.,TGCAGCGTTGAGGGCCGAAACTCAGAAACAAACACCGGGGAGCTGTTTTTT,CSVEGRNSETNTGELFF
TRBV20-1,.,TRBJ2-5,.,TGCAGTGCCAAACTGGAAGAGACCCAGTACTTC,CSAKLEETQYF
TRBV5-8,.,TRBJ2-7,.,TGTGCCAGCAGGGGGAGAAAGGGATTATACGAGCAGTACTTC,CASRGRKGLYEQYF
TRBV7-9,TRBD2,TRBJ2-3,.,TGTGCCAGCAGTATCTCCCGGACTAGCGGGGTTACAGATACGCAGTATTTT,CASSISRTSGVTDTQYF
TRBV6-1,TRBD2,TRBJ2-7,.,TGTGCCAGCAGTGACCCCGGGACTAGCGCTGCCTACGAGCAGTACTTC,CASSDPGTSAAYEQYF